The 20 T cell receptor beta chains given below trace back to one sample, sequenced in a study of blood T cell repertoires in COVID-19. Produced via immunoSEQ multiplex PCR; TCRdb's table is partial and in-frame only. The sample has about 60,000 clones; over 55% are singletons. Sample: peripheral blood. These receptors came from a woman between 65 and 79 years old with COVID-19, enrolled during active disease.

This chain uses TRBV2 with TRBJ2-5, with a weak D call TRBD2 (5 bases). Germline loops: CDR1 SNHLY, CDR2 FYNNEI. The CDR3 length is 13 residues. Trimming cost V 3 bases and J 5 bases, with 10 bases left between them. The CDR3 protein is CASSESSRETQYF. CDR3 nucleotides: TGTGCCAGCAGTGAGTCTAGCAGGGAGACCCAGTACTTC.

The chain has TRBV7-9 and TRBJ2-3; D remains ambiguous. CDR3 length equals 13 residues. V was cut by 5 bases and J by 6 bases, with 12 bases left in between. Germline assignment: CDR1 SEHNR and CDR2 FQNEAQ (reference sequence). The CDR3 sequence: CASSPRQRDTQYF. DNA for the CDR3: TGTGCCAGCAGCCCCCGTCAGCGTGATACGCAGTATTTT.

This chain links TRBV7-6 with TRBJ2-2; tentative D call: TRBD2 (6 bases). Germline-derived CDR1 and CDR2 are SGHVS and FNYEAQ. V lost 1 base and J 5 bases, leaving 17 bases between the germline ends. This CDR3 has 17 amino acids. For the CDR3, the DNA is TGTGCCAGCAGCTTAGAGGCAGGAGGGCGTCGGACCGGGGAGCTGTTTTTT. Its translation is CASSLEAGGRRTGELFF.

The rearrangement uses TRBV19 and TRBJ1-6; 7 bases match TRBD1. The CDR3 loop spans 17 amino acids. Losses at the gene ends were 6 bases for V and 0 bases for J; bases not matched to a gene: 8. Germline V lookup: CDR1 LNHDA, CDR2 SQIVND (reference sequence). Here the CDR3 reads CASSTFGQASYNSPLHF. CDR3 nucleotides: TGTGCCAGTAGCACTTTCGGACAGGCCTCCTATAATTCACCCCTCCACTTT.

This chain joins TRBV7-8 and TRBJ1-1, with D possibly being TRBD1 (5 bases). Per the germline V gene, CDR1 is SGHVS and CDR2 is FQNEAQ. The V end lost 3 bases, the J end lost 9 bases, and 14 bases lay between the germline ends. The CDR3 has 13 residues. CDR3 DNA sequence: TGTGCCAGCAGCTTCTCTTCGGGGGGGAAAGCTTTCTTT. Translation gives CASSFSSGGKAFF.

The V call is TRBV2, the J call TRBJ1-2, with a weak D call TRBD1 (5 bases). CDR1 is SNHLY, CDR2 FYNNEI, per germline. This CDR3 has 12 amino acids. V was shortened by 4 bases and J by 4 bases, with 7 bases between the two germline ends. The CDR3 DNA follows: TGTGCCAGCAGTGGACAGTTCTATGGCTACACCTTC. It specifies CASSGQFYGYTF.

This chain uses TRBV7-2 with TRBJ1-2; a weak D match, TRBD1 (6 bases). Germline V gene data show CDR1 as SGHTA and CDR2 as FQGNSA. The ends were cut back, 5 bases at V and 8 bases at J, with 15 bases in the middle. There are 13 residues in the CDR3. Here the CDR3 reads CASSQYREGGYTF. The DNA of the CDR3 is TGTGCCAGCAGCCAATACAGGGAGGGCGGCTACACCTTC. The complete variable domain, with remaining parts taken from reference TRBV7-2 and TRBJ1-2, reads GAGVSQSPSNKVTEKGKDVELRCDPISGHTALYWYRQSLGQGLEFLIYFQGNSAPDKSGLPSDRFSAERTGGSVSTLTIQRTQQEDSAVYLCASSQYREGGYTFGSGTRLTVV.

This clone was found many times. Distinct nucleotide sequences in the sample also encode this CDR3. This chain links TRBV7-8 with TRBJ1-5, with 7 bases aligning to TRBD1. Trimming took 5 bases from V and 2 from J; bases not matched to a gene: 3. The CDR3 covers 14 residues. The germline gives CDR1 SGHVS, CDR2 FQNEAQ. The DNA of the CDR3 is TGTGCCAGCAGCCCAGGGACAGGCAATCAGCCCCAGCATTTT. It translates to CASSPGTGNQPQHF.

This clone turned up a few times. The rearrangement joins TRBV4-2 to TRBJ1-1; 8 positions match TRBD1. Germline V lookup: CDR1 LGHNA, CDR2 YNFKEQ. V lost 4 bases to trimming and J lost 2 bases; unmatched junction nucleotides: 6. The CDR3 sequence is 15 residues long. CDR3 sequence reads: CASSPGQGDNTEAFF. CDR3 in DNA: TGTGCCAGCAGCCCAGGACAGGGTGACAACACTGAAGCTTTCTTT.

The chain employs TRBV7-8 and TRBJ2-7, with D tentatively TRBD2 (6 bases). The V gene's germline CDR1 is SGHVS and CDR2 FQNEAQ. This CDR3 is 12 amino acids long. Trimming cost V 5 bases and J 3 bases, with 8 bases left between them. The CDR3 coding sequence is TGTGCCAGCAGCCCCGGGAGCTACGAGCAGTACTTC. Protein sequence: CASSPGSYEQYF.

The V and J genes are TRBV18 and TRBJ2-2; D uncertain. V was cut by 3 bases and J by 2 bases, with 7 bases left in between. Per the germline V gene, CDR1 is KGHSH and CDR2 is LQKENI. The CDR3 is made up of 14 amino acids. The CDR3 region has the DNA TGTGCCAGCTCACCTTACAGCAACACCGGGGAGCTGTTTTTT. Translated: CASSPYSNTGELFF.

The rearrangement joins TRBV19 to TRBJ1-1, with a tentative D call TRBD1 (5 bases). CDR1 is LNHDA, CDR2 SQIVND, per germline (reference sequence). V was pared by 1 base and J by 8 bases, with 11 bases between. CDR3 size: 13 residues. CDR3 loop: CASSIGDFGEAFF. Here the CDR3 DNA reads TGTGCCAGTAGTATAGGGGACTTCGGGGAAGCTTTCTTT.

The J gene is TRBJ2-7, the V gene TRBV6-2 or TRBV6-3; 7 nucleotides agree with TRBD1. The ends lost 2 bases at V and 5 bases at J; junction bases unmatched: 6. The CDR3 is 14 residues long. Germline lookup yields CDR1 MNHEY and CDR2 SVGEGT. CDR3 in DNA: TGTGCCAGCAGTTACAACACAGGGGCCGACGAGCAGTACTTC. Translating it yields CASSYNTGADEQYF.

V and J are TRBV5-8 and TRBJ2-7; possible D gene TRBD1, 5 bases. Germline lookup yields CDR1 SGHTS and CDR2 YDEGEE. Trimming shortened V by 4 bases and J by 1 base, and 9 bases separated the two germline ends. The CDR3 runs 13 residues. CDR3: CASSHRQSYEQYF. The CDR3 coding sequence is TGTGCCAGCAGCCATAGACAGTCCTACGAGCAGTACTTC.

The gene calls are TRBV20-1 and TRBJ1-4; no reliable D call. This CDR3 has 11 amino acids. The V gene lost 7 bases and the J gene lost 9 bases, with 12 bases spanning the gap. The germline CDR1 and CDR2 sequences are DFQATT and SNEGSKA (reference sequence). CDR3 region: CSVFQAKKLFF. The CDR3 DNA reads as TGCAGTGTTTTTCAGGCAAAAAAACTGTTTTTT.

This clone occurred a few times. Within the sample, other DNA sequences also encode this same CDR3. The CDR3 loop reads CAISVGDSYSNQPQHF. DNA for the CDR3: TGTGCCATTAGCGTTGGGGATTCGTATAGCAATCAGCCCCAGCATTTT. This rearrangement joins TRBV10-3 to TRBJ1-5, with unresolved D. The CDR3 contains 16 residues. The germline gives CDR1 ENHRY, CDR2 SYGVKD. Trimming left V 9 bases short and J 0 bases short, with 18 bases between.

The chain is built from TRBV5-1 and TRBJ1-1; D perhaps matches TRBD1 (6 bases). V lost 4 bases to trimming and J lost 4 bases, with 20 bases between them. The germline CDR1 and CDR2 sequences are SGHRS and YFSETQ. This CDR3 has 16 amino acids. The CDR3 loop reads CASSVSPQGIGTEAFF. The CDR3 nucleotides read TGCGCCAGCAGCGTATCCCCTCAGGGGATTGGCACTGAAGCTTTCTTT.

The V and J genes are TRBV11-2 and TRBJ1-2; D possibly corresponds to TRBD1 (5 bases). Trimming left V 2 bases short and J 5 bases short, with 15 bases between. Germline V gene data show CDR1 as SGHAT and CDR2 as FQNNGV. There are 15 residues in the CDR3. The CDR3 DNA sequence: TGTGCCAGCAGCTTATTCGGGGGAGGGGAATATGGCTACACCTTC. Protein sequence: CASSLFGGGEYGYTF.

The rearrangement uses TRBV4-2 and TRBJ2-2; D remains ambiguous. CDR3 length equals 16 residues. V lost 0 bases to trimming and J lost 7 bases, with 15 bases between them. Per the germline V gene, CDR1 is LGHNA and CDR2 is YNFKEQ. The CDR3 DNA sequence: TGTGCCAGCAGCCAAGATGTGCTGTCGGGTAGCGGGGAGCTGTTTTTT. Its protein product is CASSQDVLSGSGELFF.

Only a few counts were recorded for this clone. The chain couples TRBV2 to TRBJ2-2, with a tentative D call TRBD1 (6 bases). V was cut by 5 bases and J by 6 bases, with 7 bases left in between. The CDR3 loop spans 12 amino acids. Looked up from germline, CDR1 is SNHLY and CDR2 is FYNNEI. The CDR3: CASSYRAGELFF. As DNA, the CDR3 is TGTGCCAGCAGTTACAGGGCCGGGGAGCTGTTTTTT.